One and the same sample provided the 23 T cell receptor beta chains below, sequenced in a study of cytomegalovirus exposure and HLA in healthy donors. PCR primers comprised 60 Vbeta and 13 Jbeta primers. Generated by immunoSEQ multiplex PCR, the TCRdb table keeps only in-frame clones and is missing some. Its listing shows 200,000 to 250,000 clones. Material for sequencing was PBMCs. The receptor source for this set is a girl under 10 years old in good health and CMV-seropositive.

The CDR3 here is CASVGDRGTDTQYF. CDR3 DNA: TGTGCCAGCGTGGGAGACAGGGGCACAGATACGCAGTATTTT. This chain connects TRBV2 to TRBJ2-3; 7 bases map to TRBD1. The length of the CDR3 is 14 residues. From germline, CDR1 is SNHLY and CDR2 FYNNEI. With V trimmed by 8 bases and J by 1 base, 6 bases remained unmatched.

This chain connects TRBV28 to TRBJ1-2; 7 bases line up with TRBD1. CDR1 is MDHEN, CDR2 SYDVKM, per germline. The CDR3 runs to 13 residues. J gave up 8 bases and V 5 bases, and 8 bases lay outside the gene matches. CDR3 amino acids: CASSRDSLVGYTF. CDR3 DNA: TGTGCCAGCAGTCGGGACAGCCTTGTGGGCTACACCTTC.

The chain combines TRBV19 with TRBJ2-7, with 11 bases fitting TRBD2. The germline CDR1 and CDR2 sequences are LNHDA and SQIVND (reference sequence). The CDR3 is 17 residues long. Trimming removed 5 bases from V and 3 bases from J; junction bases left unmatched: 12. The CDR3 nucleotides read TGTGCCAGTAGTCCCGAACTACTAGCGGGAGTGGGCTACGAGCAGTACTTC. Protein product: CASSPELLAGVGYEQYF.

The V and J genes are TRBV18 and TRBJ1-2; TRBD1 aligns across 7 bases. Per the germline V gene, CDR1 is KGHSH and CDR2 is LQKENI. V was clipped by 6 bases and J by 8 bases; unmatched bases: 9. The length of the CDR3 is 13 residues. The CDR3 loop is CASSTGTDRGYTF. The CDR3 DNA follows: TGTGCCAGCTCTACCGGGACAGATAGAGGCTACACCTTC.

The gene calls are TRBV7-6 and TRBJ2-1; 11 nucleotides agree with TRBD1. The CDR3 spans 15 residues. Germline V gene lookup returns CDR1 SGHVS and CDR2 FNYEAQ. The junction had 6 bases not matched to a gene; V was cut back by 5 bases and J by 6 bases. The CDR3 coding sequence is TGTGCCAGCAGCGGGGGGACAGGGGGAGGCAATGAGCAGTTCTTC. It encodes CASSGGTGGGNEQFF.

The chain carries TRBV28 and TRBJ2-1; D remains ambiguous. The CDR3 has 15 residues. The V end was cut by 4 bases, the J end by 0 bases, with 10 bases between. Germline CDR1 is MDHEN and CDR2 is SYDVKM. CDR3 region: CASSSHLSSYNEQFF. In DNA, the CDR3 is TGTGCCAGCAGTTCCCACTTGAGCTCCTACAATGAGCAGTTCTTC. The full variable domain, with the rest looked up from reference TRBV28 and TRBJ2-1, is DVKVTQSSRYLVKRTGEKVFLECVQDMDHENMFWYRQDPGLGLRLIYFSYDVKMKEKGDIPEGYSVSREKKERFSLILESASTNQTSMYLCASSSHLSSYNEQFFGPGTRLTVL.

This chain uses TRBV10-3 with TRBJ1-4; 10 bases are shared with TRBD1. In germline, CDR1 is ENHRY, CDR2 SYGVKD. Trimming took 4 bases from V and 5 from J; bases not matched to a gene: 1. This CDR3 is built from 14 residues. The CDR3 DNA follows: TGTGCCATCAGTGGGACAGGGGGGAATGAAAAACTGTTTTTT. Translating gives CAISGTGGNEKLFF.

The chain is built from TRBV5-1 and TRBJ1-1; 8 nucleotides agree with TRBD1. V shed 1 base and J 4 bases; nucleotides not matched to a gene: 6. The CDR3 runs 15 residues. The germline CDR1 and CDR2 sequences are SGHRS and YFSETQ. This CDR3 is CASSLNRGDSTEAFF. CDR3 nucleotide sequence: TGCGCCAGCAGCTTGAACAGGGGGGATAGCACTGAAGCTTTCTTT.

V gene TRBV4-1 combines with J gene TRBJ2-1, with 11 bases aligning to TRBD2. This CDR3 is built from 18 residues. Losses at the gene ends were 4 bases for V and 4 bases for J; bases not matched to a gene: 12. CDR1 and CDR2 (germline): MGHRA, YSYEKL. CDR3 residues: CASSRDDLAGGSYNEQFF. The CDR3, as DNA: TGCGCCAGCAGCCGAGATGATTTAGCGGGAGGGTCATACAATGAGCAGTTCTTC.

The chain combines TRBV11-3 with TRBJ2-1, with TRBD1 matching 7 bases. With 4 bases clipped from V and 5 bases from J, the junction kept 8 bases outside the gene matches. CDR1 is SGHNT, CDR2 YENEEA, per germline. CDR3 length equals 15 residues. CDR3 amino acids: CASSSRGGGDNEQFF. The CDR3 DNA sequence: TGTGCCAGCAGCTCCCGAGGGGGCGGAGACAATGAGCAGTTCTTC. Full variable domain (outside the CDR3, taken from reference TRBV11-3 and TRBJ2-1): EAGVVQSPRYKIIEKKQPVAFWCNPISGHNTLYWYLQNLGQGPELLIRYENEEAVDDSQLPKDRFSAERLKGVDSTLKIQPAELGDSAVYLCASSSRGGGDNEQFFGPGTRLTVL.

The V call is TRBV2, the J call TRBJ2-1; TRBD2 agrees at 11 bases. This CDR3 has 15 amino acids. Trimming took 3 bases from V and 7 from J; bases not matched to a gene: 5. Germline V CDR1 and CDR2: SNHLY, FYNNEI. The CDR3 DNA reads TGTGCCAGCAGTGACGCACTAGCGGGAGTTAATGAGCAGTTCTTC. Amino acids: CASSDALAGVNEQFF.

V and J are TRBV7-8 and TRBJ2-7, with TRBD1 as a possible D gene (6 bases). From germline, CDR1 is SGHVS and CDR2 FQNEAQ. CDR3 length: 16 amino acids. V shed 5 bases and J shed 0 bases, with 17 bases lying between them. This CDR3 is CASSQRGTRSSYEQYF. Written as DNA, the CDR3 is TGTGCCAGCAGCCAACGAGGGACAAGAAGCTCCTACGAGCAGTACTTC.

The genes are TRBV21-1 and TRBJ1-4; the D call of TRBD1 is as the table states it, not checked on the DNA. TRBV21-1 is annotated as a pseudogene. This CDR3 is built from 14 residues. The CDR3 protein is CASRGKGEIEKLFF. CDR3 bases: TGTGCCAGCAGGGGAAAGGGGGAAATTGAAAAACTGTTTTTT.

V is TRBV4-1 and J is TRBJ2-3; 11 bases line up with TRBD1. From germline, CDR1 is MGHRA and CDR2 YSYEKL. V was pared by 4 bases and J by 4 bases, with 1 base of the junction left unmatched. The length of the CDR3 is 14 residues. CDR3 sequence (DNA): TGCGCCAGCAGCCGGACAGGGGGCCCAGATACGCAGTATTTT. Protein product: CASSRTGGPDTQYF.

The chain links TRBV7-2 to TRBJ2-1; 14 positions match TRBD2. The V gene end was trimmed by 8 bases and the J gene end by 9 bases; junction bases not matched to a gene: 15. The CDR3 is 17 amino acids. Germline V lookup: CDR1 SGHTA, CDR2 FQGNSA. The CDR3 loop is CASGTSGSGGVSGEQFF. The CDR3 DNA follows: TGTGCCAGCGGGACTAGCGGGAGTGGGGGGGTTTCGGGTGAGCAGTTCTTC.

The CDR3 loop reads CASKVFQGSTYEQYF. The CDR3 DNA is TGTGCCAGCAAGGTGTTTCAGGGATCTACCTACGAGCAGTACTTC. V usage is TRBV2 and J usage is TRBJ2-7; a possible D gene is TRBD1 (5 bases). The CDR3 runs 15 residues. CDR1 and CDR2 from the germline V gene are SNHLY and FYNNEI. Trimming removed 7 bases from V and 2 bases from J, with 18 bases in between.

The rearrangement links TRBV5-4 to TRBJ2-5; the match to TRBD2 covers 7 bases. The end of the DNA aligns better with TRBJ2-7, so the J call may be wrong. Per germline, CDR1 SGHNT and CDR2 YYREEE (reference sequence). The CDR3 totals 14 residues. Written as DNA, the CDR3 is TGTGCCAGCAGCCCGACTAGCTCGGGCTACGAGCAGTACTTC. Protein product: CASSPTSSGYEQYF.

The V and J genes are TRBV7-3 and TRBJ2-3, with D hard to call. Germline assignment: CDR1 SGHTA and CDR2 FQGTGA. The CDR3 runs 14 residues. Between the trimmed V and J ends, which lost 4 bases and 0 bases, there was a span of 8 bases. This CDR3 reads CASSSLGSTDTQYF. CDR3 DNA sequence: TGTGCCAGCAGCTCCCTCGGTAGCACAGATACGCAGTATTTT.

This CDR3 is CASSRPGGNYEQYF. CDR3 DNA sequence: TGTGCCAGCAGTAGGCCAGGGGGGAACTACGAGCAGTACTTC. The genes are TRBV28 and TRBJ2-7; D might be TRBD1 (7 bases). CDR1 MDHEN and CDR2 SYDVKM come from the germline V gene. This CDR3 has 14 amino acids. Trimming shortened V by 5 bases and J by 3 bases, and 14 bases separated the two germline ends. Drawing the rest from reference TRBV28 and TRBJ2-7, the complete variable domain is DVKVTQSSRYLVKRTGEKVFLECVQDMDHENMFWYRQDPGLGLRLIYFSYDVKMKEKGDIPEGYSVSREKKERFSLILESASTNQTSMYLCASSRPGGNYEQYFGPGTRLTVT.

The CDR3 coding sequence is TGTGCCAGCAGCCAAGAATTAACAGGGGTCAATCAGCCCCAGCATTTT. It encodes CASSQELTGVNQPQHF. V usage is TRBV4-2 and J usage is TRBJ1-5; TRBD1 aligns across 7 bases. CDR3 length: 16 amino acids. After removal of 0 bases from V and 3 bases from J, the junction contained 5 bases not matched to a gene. Germline V lookup: CDR1 LGHNA, CDR2 YNFKEQ.

The CDR3 spells CASRETGWGEQFF. CDR3 in DNA: TGTGCCAGCCGAGAAACGGGGTGGGGTGAGCAGTTCTTC. The chain has TRBV6-5 and TRBJ2-1, with D perhaps TRBD2 (5 bases). Germline V gene lookup returns CDR1 MNHEY and CDR2 SVGAGI. The CDR3 sequence is 13 residues long. Deletions cut 8 bases from V and 9 bases from J, with 17 bases between.

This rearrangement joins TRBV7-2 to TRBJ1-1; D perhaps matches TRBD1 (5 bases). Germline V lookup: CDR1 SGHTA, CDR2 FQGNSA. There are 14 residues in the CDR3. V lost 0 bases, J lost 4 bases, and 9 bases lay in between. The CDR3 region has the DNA TGTGCCAGCAGCTTAGCGGGGCCGAGCACTGAAGCTTTCTTT. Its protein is CASSLAGPSTEAFF.

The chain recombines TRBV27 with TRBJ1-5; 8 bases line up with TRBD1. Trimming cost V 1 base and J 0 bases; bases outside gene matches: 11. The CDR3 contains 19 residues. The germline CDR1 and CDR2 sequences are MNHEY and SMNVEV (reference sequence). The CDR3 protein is CASSLFGGQGAYSNQPQHF. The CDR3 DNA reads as TGTGCCAGCAGTTTATTCGGCGGGCAGGGGGCATATAGCAATCAGCCCCAGCATTTT.